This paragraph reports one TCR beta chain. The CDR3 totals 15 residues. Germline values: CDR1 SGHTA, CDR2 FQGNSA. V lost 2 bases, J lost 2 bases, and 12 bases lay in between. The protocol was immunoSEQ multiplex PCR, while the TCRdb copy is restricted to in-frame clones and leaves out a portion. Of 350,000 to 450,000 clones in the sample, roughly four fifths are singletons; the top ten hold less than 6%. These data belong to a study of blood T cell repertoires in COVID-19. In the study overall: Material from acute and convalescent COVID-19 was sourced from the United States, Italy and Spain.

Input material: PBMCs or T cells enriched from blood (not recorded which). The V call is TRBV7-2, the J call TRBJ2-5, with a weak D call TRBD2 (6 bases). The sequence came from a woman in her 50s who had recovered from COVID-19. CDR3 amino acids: CASSLNTGSQETQYF. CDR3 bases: TGTGCCAGCAGCTTAAATACCGGGAGTCAAGAGACCCAGTACTTC.